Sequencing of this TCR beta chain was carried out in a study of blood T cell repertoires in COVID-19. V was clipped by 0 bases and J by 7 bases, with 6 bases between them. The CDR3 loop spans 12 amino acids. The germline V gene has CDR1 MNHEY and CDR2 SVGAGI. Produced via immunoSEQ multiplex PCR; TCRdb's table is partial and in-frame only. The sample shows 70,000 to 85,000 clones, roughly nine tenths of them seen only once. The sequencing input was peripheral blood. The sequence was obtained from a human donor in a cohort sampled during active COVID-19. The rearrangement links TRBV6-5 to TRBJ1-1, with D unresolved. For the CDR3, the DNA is TGTGCCAGCAGTTACTCCGGCGGTGAAGCTTTCTTT. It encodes CASSYSGGEAFF.